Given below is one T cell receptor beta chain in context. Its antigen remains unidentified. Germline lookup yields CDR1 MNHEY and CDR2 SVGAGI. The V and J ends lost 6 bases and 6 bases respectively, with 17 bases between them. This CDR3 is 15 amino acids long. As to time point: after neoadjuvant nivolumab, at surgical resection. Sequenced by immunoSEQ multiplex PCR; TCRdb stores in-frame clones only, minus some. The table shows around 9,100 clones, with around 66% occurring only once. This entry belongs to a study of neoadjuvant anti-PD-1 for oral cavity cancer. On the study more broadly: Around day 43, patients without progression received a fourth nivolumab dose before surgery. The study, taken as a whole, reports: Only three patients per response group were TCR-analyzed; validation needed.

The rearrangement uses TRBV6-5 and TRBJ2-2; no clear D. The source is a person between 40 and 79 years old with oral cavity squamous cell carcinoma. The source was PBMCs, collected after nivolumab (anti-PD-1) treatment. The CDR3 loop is CASRSNERPAGELFF. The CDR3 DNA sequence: TGTGCCAGCAGATCAAACGAGCGACCTGCCGGGGAGCTGTTTTTT.